One sample yielded the 3 T cell receptor beta chains listed below, sequenced in a study of early T cells in non-severe SARS-CoV-2 infection (dated by TCRdb to 2020 to 2022). To prepare the library, 5' RACE was applied. Sequenced on a NextSeq 500. Using fastp at Q25 and MiXCR, TCRdb reprocessed the public reads and kept productive beta chains. CDR3 protein duplicates are merged, each entry listing the most common genes and DNA. The sample table shows some 100,000 distinct CDR3 sequences, and about 14% are seen once. The ten largest clones add up to around 0.5% of the sample. The sequenced material came from whole blood. Receptors originate from an adult who was a healthcare worker with PCR-confirmed SARS-CoV-2 infection or an uninfected control (not recorded which).

This clonotype has at least ten counts. CDR3 in DNA: TGTGCCAGCAGCCAGTATAAGGGGGGAGGTCAGCCCCAGCATTTT. Translated, it gives CASSQYKGGGQPQHF. The genes are TRBV3-1 and TRBJ1-5, with a tentative D call TRBD1 (6 bases). The CDR3 contains 15 residues. Germline values: CDR1 LGHDT, CDR2 YNNKEL (reference sequence). V lost 3 bases and J 6 bases, leaving 15 bases between the germline ends.

The V and J genes are TRBV7-9 and TRBJ2-7, with D possibly TRBD1 on 6 matching bases. This CDR3 has 18 residues. Germline V gives CDR1 SEHNR, CDR2 FQNEAQ (reference sequence). V was cut by 0 bases and J by 6 bases, with 24 bases left in between. CDR3 in amino acids: CASSLALSKHRDPSEQYV. The DNA for the CDR3 is TGTGCCAGCAGCTTAGCCCTCTCGAAACACAGGGACCCCTCCGAGCAGTACGTC.

This clonotype has just one count. CDR3 region: CASSPQGNTGELFF. CDR3 sequence (DNA): TGTGCCAGCAGCCCGCAGGGGAACACCGGGGAGCTGTTTTTT. The V call is TRBV14, the J call TRBJ2-2, with D tentatively TRBD1 (5 bases). Germline V gene sequence: CDR1 SGHDN, CDR2 FVKESK. CDR3 size: 14 residues. The V end was cut by 4 bases, the J end by 1 base, with 7 bases between.